Below are 28 T cell receptor beta chains sequenced from a single sample in a study of molecular identifiers for immune sequencing clone quantification. In TCRdb, the PCR reads were re-called with MiXCR into one record per CDR3 protein. This table holds nearly 650,000 distinct CDR3 sequences, approximately 24% found once. Sequenced sample: naive CD8+ T cells from blood, with Jurkat cell RNA spiked in. Subset in this sample: FACS-sorted CD8+CD4-CCR7+CD45RA+ naive T cells. All receptors come from a human donor in good health. Some libraries in this study had Jurkat cell RNA spiked in.

The DNA for the CDR3 is TGTGCCAGCAGGGCAGTAACTGGGGGTCCGAACACCGGGGAGCTGTTTTTT. It yields the protein CASRAVTGGPNTGELFF. V is TRBV12-3 or TRBV12-4 and J is TRBJ2-2; perhaps D is TRBD1 or TRBD2 (5 bases each). The V and J ends lost 6 bases and 0 bases respectively, with 17 bases between them. This CDR3 is built from 17 residues.

This clonotype occurred many times. V gene TRBV7-9 combines with J gene TRBJ1-1; D uncertain. The V end was cut by 4 bases, the J end by 0 bases, with 6 bases between. Germline V gene data show CDR1 as SEHNR and CDR2 as FQNEAQ (reference sequence). There are 13 residues in the CDR3. This chain's CDR3 is CASSSGMNTEAFF. The DNA of the CDR3 is TGTGCCAGCAGCTCTGGTATGAACACTGAAGCTTTCTTT.

The chain is built from TRBV11-2 and TRBJ1-4; D call uncertain. V lost 4 bases and J 8 bases, leaving 20 bases between the germline ends. The germline CDR1 and CDR2 sequences are SGHAT and FQNNGV. The CDR3 is 16 residues long. The CDR3 DNA is TGTGCCAGCAGCTCATCGGGAGAGGCCTTGAGGGAAAAACTGTTTTTT. It is translated as CASSSSGEALREKLFF.

This clonotype was counted at least ten times. The rearrangement joins TRBV7-6 to TRBJ2-6; possibly TRBD1 for D (6 bases). In germline, CDR1 is SGHVS, CDR2 FNYEAQ. The CDR3 is 16 residues long. The V end lost 5 bases, the J end lost 1 base, and 12 bases lay between the germline ends. Written as DNA, the CDR3 is TGTGCCAGCAGCGAACAGGGTCGGTCTGGGGCCAACGTCCTGACTTTC. This translates into CASSEQGRSGANVLTF. Full variable domain (outside the CDR3, taken from reference TRBV7-6 and TRBJ2-6): GAGVSQSPRYKVTKRGQDVALRCDPISGHVSLYWYRQALGQGPEFLTYFNYEAQQDKSGLPNDRFSAERPEGSISTLTIQRTEQRDSAMYRCASSEQGRSGANVLTFGAGSRLTVL.

In regard to this clonotype: A much larger clone differs from this one at a single base, so this may be a read error. The chain links TRBV7-2 to TRBJ1-3; 8 bases agree with TRBD1. Per the germline V gene, CDR1 is SGHTA and CDR2 is FQGNSA. This CDR3 is built from 16 residues. V shed 1 base, J shed 2 bases, and the junction held 4 bases outside the gene matches. CDR3 sequence: CASSLGSDRAGNTIYF. CDR3 nucleotides: TGTGCCAGCAGCTTAGGTTCGGACAGGGCTGGAAACACCATATATTTT.

The table lists this clonotype with a few counts. This chain uses TRBV19 with TRBJ2-1; D unresolved. Per the germline V gene, CDR1 is LNHDA and CDR2 is SQIVND (reference sequence). This CDR3 is 16 amino acids long. V was cut by 3 bases and J by 6 bases, with 18 bases left in between. CDR3 sequence reads: CASSILYTEYTNEQFF. CDR3 in DNA: TGTGCCAGTAGTATTCTCTACACAGAATACACCAATGAGCAGTTCTTC.

Points on this clonotype: A read error may be the cause here, since a much bigger clone is one base away. CDR3 in DNA: TGCGCCAGCAGCCAAGCGGAACAGGGCTCAGATACGCAGTATTTT. Translating it yields CASSQAEQGSDTQYF. The chain has TRBV4-3 and TRBJ2-3; D is possibly TRBD1 (6 bases). Germline CDR1 reads LGHNA; CDR2 reads YSLEER. This CDR3 region has 15 residues. V was shortened by 1 base and J by 4 bases, with 12 bases between the two germline ends.

This clonotype has ten or more counts. The gene calls are TRBV7-9 and TRBJ2-1, with D possibly matching TRBD2 (5 bases). V dropped 3 bases and J dropped 4 bases, with 10 bases sitting between them. The CDR3 runs 14 residues. Germline CDR1 reads SEHNR; CDR2 reads FQNEAQ (reference sequence). The CDR3 region is CASSLTRVYNEQFF. The CDR3 nucleotides are TGTGCCAGCAGCTTGACGCGGGTTTACAATGAGCAGTTCTTC.

The gene calls are TRBV7-9 and TRBJ2-7, with D perhaps matching TRBD1 (6 bases). Germline-derived CDR1 and CDR2 are SEHNR and FQNEAQ (reference sequence). The CDR3 loop spans 14 amino acids. Trimming removed 7 bases from V and 6 bases from J, with 19 bases in between. The CDR3 reads CASTHREVPPEQYF. CDR3 DNA sequence: TGTGCCAGCACCCACAGGGAAGTTCCCCCCGAGCAGTACTTC.

On this clonotype itself: One end of the junction does not line up with germline, which may come from a read error. The gene calls are TRBV11-2 and TRBJ2-1; 8 bases are a match to TRBD2. The CDR3 spans 15 residues. Germline V gene sequence: CDR1 SGHAT, CDR2 FQNNGV. This CDR3 is CASSAGLAGGNEPFF. The DNA of the CDR3 is TGTGCCAGCAGCGCCGGCCTCGCGGGGGGCAATGAGCCGTTCTTC.

The genes are TRBV5-5 and TRBJ1-1, with D perhaps matching TRBD1 (5 bases). The CDR3 is 15 amino acids. Looked up from germline, CDR1 is SGHKS and CDR2 is YYEKEE (reference sequence). With 3 bases removed from V and 5 bases from J, the gap between germline ends came to 17 bases. In DNA form, the CDR3 reads TGTGCCAGCAGCTCAGGGCCCCTGACGAGTACTGAAGCTTTCTTT. The encoded protein is CASSSGPLTSTEAFF.

The V gene is TRBV19, the J gene TRBJ1-5; D gene unclear. The CDR3 length is 14 residues. The ends were cut back, 5 bases at V and 2 bases at J, with 10 bases in the middle. Germline V lookup: CDR1 LNHDA, CDR2 SQIVND (reference sequence). Here the CDR3 reads CASSASSGNQPQHF. The CDR3 DNA is TGTGCCAGTAGTGCCAGCTCCGGCAATCAGCCCCAGCATTTT.

This clonotype has ten or more counts. V and J are TRBV4-1 and TRBJ1-2; D is unresolved. Germline CDR1 MGHRA, CDR2 YSYEKL. This CDR3 spans 14 amino acids. V was shortened by 0 bases and J by 2 bases, with 7 bases between the two germline ends. CDR3 in amino acids: CASSQDPANYGYTF. The CDR3 nucleotides read TGCGCCAGCAGCCAAGATCCAGCGAACTATGGCTACACCTTC.

This clonotype showed up just a few times. The rearrangement links TRBV3-1 to TRBJ2-3, with unresolved D. The V gene lost 1 base and the J gene lost 8 bases, with 19 bases spanning the gap. This CDR3 spans 16 amino acids. CDR1 is LGHDT and CDR2 is YNNKEL in the germline V gene (reference sequence). The CDR3 here is CASSQVTTGFGGTQYF. In DNA, the CDR3 is TGTGCCAGCAGCCAAGTTACGACTGGATTTGGCGGTACGCAGTATTTT.

V and J are TRBV20-1 and TRBJ1-3; possible D gene TRBD1, 5 bases. The V and J ends lost 1 base and 2 bases respectively, with 12 bases between them. This CDR3 has 15 residues. Germline-derived CDR1 and CDR2 are DFQATT and SNEGSKA (reference sequence). In nucleotides, the CDR3 is TGCAGTGCTAGAGGGGGGATCCTACCTGGAAACACCATATATTTT. Translation gives CSARGGILPGNTIYF.

The chain recombines TRBV18 with TRBJ2-1; D remains unclear. From germline, CDR1 is KGHSH and CDR2 LQKENI. The CDR3 spans 12 residues. Trimming removed 8 bases at V and 6 bases at J, with 11 bases between. The CDR3 reads CASAGRSNEQFF. The CDR3 DNA is TGTGCCAGCGCAGGACGAAGCAATGAGCAGTTCTTC.

The chain recombines TRBV6-2 or TRBV6-3 with TRBJ2-7; a possible D gene is TRBD1 (5 bases). Per the germline V gene, CDR1 is MNHEY and CDR2 is SVGEGT. The CDR3 consists of 13 residues. The germline V and J ends were trimmed by 5 bases and 2 bases, with 10 bases remaining between them. DNA of the CDR3: TGTGCCAGCAGTCAGACAGATCCCTACGAGCAGTACTTC. Translation gives CASSQTDPYEQYF.

This clonotype has more than one count but fewer than ten. The rearrangement uses TRBV27 and TRBJ2-7, with 7 nucleotides matching TRBD1. Per germline, CDR1 MNHEY and CDR2 SMNVEV (reference sequence). Trimming removed 5 bases from V and 2 bases from J; junction bases left unmatched: 12. This CDR3 has 16 amino acids. CDR3 sequence reads: CASSPHYRDRTYEQYF. As DNA, the CDR3 is TGTGCCAGCAGTCCGCACTACCGGGACAGAACCTACGAGCAGTACTTC.

This clonotype was observed many times. V is TRBV7-6 and J is TRBJ1-4; tentatively, D is TRBD1 (5 bases). Trimming pared 1 base from V and 6 bases from J, leaving 12 bases between. CDR1 and CDR2 from the germline V gene are SGHVS and FNYEAQ. This CDR3 has 15 amino acids. In nucleotides, the CDR3 is TGTGCCAGCAGCTTAGAGGCAGGGACGGATGAAAAACTGTTTTTT. Residues: CASSLEAGTDEKLFF.

Turning to this clonotype: A junction end diverges from the germline sequence, so it may reflect a read error. The chain couples TRBV11-2 to TRBJ2-7; possible D gene TRBD2, 6 bases. The CDR3 runs to 16 residues. CDR1 is SGHAT, CDR2 FQNNGV, per germline. The CDR3 loop reads CAGSRGGDLTHYEQYF. CDR3 nucleotides: TGTGCCGGCAGCCGGGGCGGGGACCTGACACACTACGAGCAGTACTTC.

As to this clonotype: A read error may explain this, as a much larger clone is one base away. The rearrangement joins TRBV15 to TRBJ1-1, with 8 nucleotides matching TRBD1. This CDR3 contains 15 residues. Germline loops: CDR1 LNHNV, CDR2 YYDKDF (reference sequence). The CDR3 DNA follows: TGTGCCACCAGCAGAGAGACAGGGGTGGACACTGTAGCTTTCTTT. Encoded protein: CATSRETGVDTVAFF.

This rearrangement joins TRBV9 to TRBJ2-7; D tentatively reads TRBD1 or TRBD2 (5 bases each). Germline V CDR1 and CDR2: SGDLS, YYNGEE. The germline V and J ends were trimmed by 0 bases and 2 bases, with 9 bases remaining between them. This CDR3 has 14 residues. The chain's CDR3 is CASSVGGDTYEQYF. The CDR3 nucleotides read TGTGCCAGCAGCGTAGGAGGGGATACCTACGAGCAGTACTTC.

The chain has TRBV6-6 and TRBJ1-1; 10 bases agree with TRBD1. V lost 7 bases, J lost 1 base, and 15 bases stayed unmatched. There are 18 residues in the CDR3. The germline V gene encodes CDR1 MNHNY and CDR2 SVGAGI (reference sequence). The chain's CDR3 is CASTHFPGQGLSNTEAFF. The CDR3 region has the DNA TGTGCCAGCACCCACTTTCCGGGACAGGGGCTTTCGAACACTGAAGCTTTCTTT.

To note about this clonotype: This clone may be a read error of a much larger clone one base away. The V call is TRBV13, the J call TRBJ2-5, with 10 bases identical to TRBD1. This CDR3 is built from 13 residues. Germline CDR1 is PRHDT and CDR2 is FYEKMQ (reference sequence). DNA of the CDR3: TGTGCCAGCAGTTCCGGGACAGGGGCGACCCCGTACTTC. Amino acids: CASSSGTGATPYF.

This clonotype was observed many times. The V and J genes are TRBV5-5 and TRBJ2-5, with unresolved D. Germline assignment: CDR1 SGHKS and CDR2 YYEKEE (reference sequence). The CDR3 runs 17 residues. V lost 4 bases and J 2 bases, leaving 21 bases between the germline ends. The CDR3 bases are TGTGCCAGCAGCCCTTACCTTGCAACCGTTGAGCAAGAGACCCAGTACTTC. Translation: CASSPYLATVEQETQYF.

With regard to this clonotype: A much more abundant neighbour one base away suggests this may be a read error. No conserved phenylalanine or tryptophan is present at the end of the CDR3, so a read error is the likely explanation. V is TRBV9 and J is TRBJ1-1; D gene ambiguous. Germline values: CDR1 SGDLS, CDR2 YYNGEE. CDR3 size: 14 residues. The ends were cut back, 0 bases at V and 0 bases at J, with 6 bases in the middle. CDR3 coding DNA: TGTGCCAGCAGCGTAGATGGTATGAACACTGAAGCTTTCTCT. This codes for CASSVDGMNTEAFS.

The genes are TRBV4-1 and TRBJ2-3; 7 nucleotides agree with TRBD1. The germline V gene encodes CDR1 MGHRA and CDR2 YSYEKL. J lost 6 bases, V lost 0 bases, and 6 bases had no gene match. The CDR3 is 15 amino acids. CDR3 DNA sequence: TGCGCCAGCAGCCAAGAACAGGGGATTAGTGATACGCAGTATTTT. It is translated as CASSQEQGISDTQYF.

This clonotype appeared many times. The chain combines TRBV2 with TRBJ2-3; the D call may be TRBD1 or TRBD2 (5 bases each). The CDR3 extends over 11 amino acids. V lost 6 bases and J lost 4, with 5 bases in between. Germline CDR1 and CDR2: SNHLY and FYNNEI. This CDR3 is CASRGADTQYF. The CDR3 bases are TGTGCCAGCAGGGGGGCAGATACGCAGTATTTT. The whole variable domain, filled in from reference TRBV2 and TRBJ2-3, reads EPEVTQTPSHQVTQMGQEVILRCVPISNHLYFYWYRQILGQKVEFLVSFYNNEISEKSEIFDDQFSVERPDGSNFTLKIRSTKLEDSAMYFCASRGADTQYFGPGTRLTVL.